This T cell receptor (beta chain) was recorded in a study of T cell responses to AZD1222 COVID-19 vaccine (dated by TCRdb to 2020 to 2022). Background on the whole study: TCR sequencing covered approximately 230 trial participants: 200 to 210 given two doses of AZD1222 and around 26 given two doses of MenACWY control vaccine. Trial participants were enrolled into age subgroups of 18-55, 56-69 and 70-plus years, which contained around 150, 28 and 57 TCR-sequenced participants, respectively. General findings and caveats noted by the study authors: Nearly half of unique spike-specific TCRs reportedly recognized epitopes outside regions mutated in the B.1.351 and B.1.1.7 variants. After two AZD1222 doses, both the breadth and the depth of spike-specific TCRs were significantly higher than at day 0 and than in MenACWY recipients. Because no day 14 peak-response samples were available, repertoires were characterized only after the peak T cell response. In the small 56-69-year group, the increase in depth fell short of significance, most likely because of low power. The vaccine-associated CD4 TCRs covered the entire spike protein, and the dominant responses fell in regions 160-218 and 743-854. Conclusions about previously exposed vaccinees were limited because only a handful of AZD1222 recipients were SARS-CoV-2 seropositive at baseline. Most participants were white British and females outnumbered males, and the authors suggested that clonal diversity may have been underestimated.

The CDR3 regions of human TCRbeta chains were analyzed by immunosequencing. In the authors' own workflow: TCRs in the repertoires were compared against a reference library of SARS-CoV-2-specific TCRs that had been generated with the MIRA antigen-specificity platform. Breadth meant the fraction of unique TCRs that were SARS-CoV-2-associated, whereas depth meant the fraction of total T cells that were SARS-CoV-2-associated. Using the MIRA data, each spike-specific TCR was mapped to the spike region that the TCR reacts to and placed in a CD4 or CD8 class. Log10-transformed breadth and depth values were compared by one-way ANOVA with Sidak's multiple comparisons tests. This is the immuneACCESS table as TCRdb keeps it, with only in-frame sequences that have V and J called. A part of the clones is gone; compared with another copy, unresolved V genes explain less than half, and the rest is unexplained. V, J and clone size were drawn from that table, and D and trimming were deduced from the DNA. The sample yields 100,000 to 150,000 clones; approximately 90% were counted once. The ten largest clonotypes hold around 10% of the sample.

The CDR3 goes from the cysteine to the phenylalanine over 14 residues. Only the CDR3 DNA stays, 42 bases, in frame from base 1. The V end loses 4 bases and the J end loses 2 bases, and a stretch of 9 bases separates them. As encoded in the germline V gene, CDR1 is MNHEY while CDR2 is SVGAGI. About this clone: The specificity of this receptor is unknown. The record has no base qualities; no much larger clone is one base away.

Explained via the paper, the time point label denotes: baseline before first vaccination. According to the study, the label for this sample's treatment or condition signals: meningococcal conjugate vaccine given as trial control. Samples from vaccinated people were obtained from the UK trials COV001 and COV002, which included a single-blind randomized controlled phase 2/3 trial of AZD1222 (ChAdOx1 nCoV-19) in healthy adults. Trial participant PBMC samples were collected at day 0 and day 28 after the second dose for TCRbeta chain sequencing. This receptor was taken from an adult in good health. The material sequenced was peripheral blood, taken on day 0 of MenACWY control vaccination. The receptor chain draws on TRBV6-5 and TRBJ1-5, with a weak D call of TRBD1 (6 bases match). At the DNA level, the sequence is TGTGCCAGCAGTTCCGGGGGCGGCAATCAGCCCCAGCATTTT. Its protein product is CASSSGGGNQPQHF.